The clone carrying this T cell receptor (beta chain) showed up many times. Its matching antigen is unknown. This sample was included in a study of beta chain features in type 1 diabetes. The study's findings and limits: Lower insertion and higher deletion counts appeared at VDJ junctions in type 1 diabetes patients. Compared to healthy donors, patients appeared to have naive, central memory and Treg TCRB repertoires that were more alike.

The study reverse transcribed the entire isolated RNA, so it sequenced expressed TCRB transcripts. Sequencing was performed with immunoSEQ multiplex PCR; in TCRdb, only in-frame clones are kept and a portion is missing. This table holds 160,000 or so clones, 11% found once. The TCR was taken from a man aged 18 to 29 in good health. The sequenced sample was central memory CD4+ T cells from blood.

The CDR3: CASSQDSKGYGYTF. The DNA of the CDR3 is TGTGCCAGCAGCCAAGATTCGAAAGGGTATGGCTACACCTTC. The chain combines TRBV14 with TRBJ1-2; D is undetermined. The V end lost 0 bases, the J end lost 5 bases, and 10 bases lay between the germline ends. Germline assignment: CDR1 SGHDN and CDR2 FVKESK. The CDR3 is 14 residues long.